The TCR beta chain under discussion was sequenced for a study of radiation and T cells in renal cell carcinoma. With regard to this clone: What it binds is not known.

Findings and caveats of the study: Dominant CDR3 motifs were more common in irradiated tumors than controls.

Treatment noted: treatment-naive control, cytoreductive nephrectomy. Generated by immunoSEQ multiplex PCR, the TCRdb table keeps only in-frame clones and is missing some. The profile covers about 16,000 clones, with less than 75% appearing a single time and roughly 15% taken by the ten largest. The CDR3 has 15 amino acids. Trimming shortened V by 0 bases and J by 4 bases, and 11 bases separated the two germline ends. CDR1 is LGHNA, CDR2 YSLEER, per germline. The rearrangement links TRBV4-3 to TRBJ2-3; weak D call: TRBD2 (6 bases). The material sequenced was tumor tissue, taken from a patient whose treatment was nephrectomy without radiotherapy. This clonotype was sampled from a man aged 55 to 70 with renal cell carcinoma. The chain's CDR3 is CASSQDRPGADTQYF. The CDR3 bases are TGCGCCAGCAGCCAAGATCGGCCGGGGGCAGATACGCAGTATTTT.